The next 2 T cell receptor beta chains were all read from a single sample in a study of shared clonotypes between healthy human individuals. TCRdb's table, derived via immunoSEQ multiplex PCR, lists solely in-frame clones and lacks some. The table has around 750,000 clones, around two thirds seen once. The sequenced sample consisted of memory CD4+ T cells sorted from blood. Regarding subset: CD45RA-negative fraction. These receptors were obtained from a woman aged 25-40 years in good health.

In DNA form, the CDR3 reads TGCGCCAGCAGCTTGGATCGAGAGACCCAGTACTTC. This translates into CASSLDRETQYF. The gene calls are TRBV5-1 and TRBJ2-5; no firm D call. This CDR3 region has 12 residues. Germline lookup yields CDR1 SGHRS and CDR2 YFSETQ. Trimming removed 0 bases at V and 4 bases at J, with 4 bases between.

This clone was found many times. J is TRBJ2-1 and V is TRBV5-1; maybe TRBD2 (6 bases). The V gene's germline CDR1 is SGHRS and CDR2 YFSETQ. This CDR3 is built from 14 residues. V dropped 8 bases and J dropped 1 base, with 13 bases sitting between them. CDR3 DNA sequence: TGCGCCAGTGAGTCCGGGGGATCCTACAATGAGCAGTTCTTC. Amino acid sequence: CASESGGSYNEQFF.